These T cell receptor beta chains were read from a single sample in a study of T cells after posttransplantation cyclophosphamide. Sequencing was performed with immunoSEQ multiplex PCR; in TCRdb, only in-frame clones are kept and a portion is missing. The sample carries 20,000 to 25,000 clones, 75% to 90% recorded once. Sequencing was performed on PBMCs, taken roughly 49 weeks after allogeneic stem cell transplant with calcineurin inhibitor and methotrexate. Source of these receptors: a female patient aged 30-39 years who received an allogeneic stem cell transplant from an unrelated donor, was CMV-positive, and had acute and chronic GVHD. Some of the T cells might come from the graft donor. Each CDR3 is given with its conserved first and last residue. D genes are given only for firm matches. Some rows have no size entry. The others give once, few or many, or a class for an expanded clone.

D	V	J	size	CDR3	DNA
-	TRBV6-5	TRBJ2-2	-	CASRRDISAGELFF	TGTGCCAGCAGGAGGGACATTTCAGCCGGGGAGCTGTTTTTT
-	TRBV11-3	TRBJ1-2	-	CASSLGRAGTAYGYTF	TGTGCCAGCAGCTTAGGACGGGCGGGTACGGCCTATGGCTACACCTTC
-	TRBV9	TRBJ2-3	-	CASSEGQGDTQYF	TGTGCCAGCAGTGAGGGGCAGGGGGATACGCAGTATTTT
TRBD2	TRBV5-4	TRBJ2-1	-	CASSLPAGGSYNEQFF	TGTGCCAGCAGCTTGCCTGCGGGAGGCTCCTACAATGAGCAGTTCTTC
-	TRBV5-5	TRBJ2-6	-	CASSPPPGAGANVLTF	TGTGCCAGCAGCCCCCCCCCAGGGGCTGGGGCCAACGTCCTGACTTTC
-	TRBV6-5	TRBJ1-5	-	CASRGVGSNQPQHF	TGTGCCAGCCGCGGGGTTGGGTCAAATCAGCCCCAGCATTTT
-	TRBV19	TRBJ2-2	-	CASSNTGTGELFF	TGTGCCAGTAGCAATACAGGCACCGGGGAGCTGTTTTTT
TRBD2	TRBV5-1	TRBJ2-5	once	CASSAGLAGGPLETQYF	TGCGCCAGCAGCGCGGGACTAGCGGGAGGGCCTTTAGAGACCCAGTACTTC
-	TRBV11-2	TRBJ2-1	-	CASRVTGGPQFF	TGTGCCAGCAGAGTTACTGGCGGGCCCCAGTTCTTC
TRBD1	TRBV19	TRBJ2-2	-	CASSMGQGAGAGELFF	TGTGCCAGTAGTATGGGGCAGGGGGCAGGAGCCGGGGAGCTGTTTTTT
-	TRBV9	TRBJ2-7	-	CASSVRGGYGQYEQYF	TGTGCCAGCAGCGTAAGGGGGGGGTATGGACAGTACGAGCAGTACTTC
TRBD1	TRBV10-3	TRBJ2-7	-	CAISKTGSFVEQYF	TGTGCCATCAGTAAGACAGGGAGTTTTGTGGAGCAGTACTTC
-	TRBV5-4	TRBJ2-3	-	CASSFAGSTDTQYF	TGTGCCAGCAGCTTCGCCGGGTCCACAGATACGCAGTATTTT
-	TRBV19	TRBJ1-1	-	CASSTVLGPLKAFF	TGTGCCAGTAGCACCGTTTTGGGGCCTTTAAAAGCTTTCTTT
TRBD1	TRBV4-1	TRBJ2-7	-	CASSVPGTGSYEQYF	TGCGCCAGCAGCGTGCCCGGGACAGGCAGCTACGAGCAGTACTTC
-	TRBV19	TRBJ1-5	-	CASRVGGTNQPQHF	TGTGCCAGTAGGGTGGGGGGGACCAATCAGCCCCAGCATTTT
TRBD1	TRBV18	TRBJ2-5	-	CASSPTGNQETQYF	TGTGCCAGCTCACCGACAGGGAACCAAGAGACCCAGTACTTC
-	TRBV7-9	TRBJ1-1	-	CASSLELMNTEAFF	TGTGCCAGCAGCTTAGAACTGATGAACACTGAAGCTTTCTTT
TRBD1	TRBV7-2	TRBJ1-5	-	CASSGGQGAHQPQHF	TGTGCCAGCAGCGGAGGACAGGGGGCCCATCAGCCCCAGCATTTT
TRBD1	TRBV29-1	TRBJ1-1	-	CSGLRAGGRDTEAFF	TGCAGCGGACTCCGGGCAGGGGGCAGGGACACTGAAGCTTTCTTT
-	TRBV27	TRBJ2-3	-	CASSLSAGTDTQYF	TGTGCCAGCAGTTTATCGGCAGGGACAGATACGCAGTATTTT
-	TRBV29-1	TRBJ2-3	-	CSVGEGGSTDTQYF	TGCAGCGTTGGGGAGGGGGGCTCCACAGATACGCAGTATTTT
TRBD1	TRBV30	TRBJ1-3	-	CACLPGQGFGRGNTIYF	TGTGCCTGTCTCCCGGGACAGGGGTTCGGGCGAGGAAACACCATATATTTT
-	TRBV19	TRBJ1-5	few	CASWDYSNQPQHF	TGTGCCAGTTGGGACTATAGCAATCAGCCCCAGCATTTT
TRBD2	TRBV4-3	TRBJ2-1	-	CASSQELSGRVDEQFF	TGCGCCAGCAGCCAAGAGTTAAGCGGGAGGGTCGATGAGCAGTTCTTC
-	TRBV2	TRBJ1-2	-	CASSFPGRRGGGQDYGYTF	TGTGCCAGCAGCTTCCCGGGCCGTAGAGGGGGGGGGCAGGACTATGGCTACACCTTC
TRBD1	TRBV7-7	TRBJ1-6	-	CASTPRGQGNSPLHF	TGTGCTAGCACCCCAAGGGGACAGGGTAATTCACCCCTCCACTTT
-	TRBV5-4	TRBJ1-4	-	CASSLRGGLSEKLFF	TGTGCCAGCAGCTTGAGGGGGGGCCTAAGCGAAAAACTGTTTTTT
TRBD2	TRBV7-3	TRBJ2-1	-	CASSLRGTSGNEQFF	TGTGCCAGCAGCTTGAGGGGGACTAGCGGGAATGAGCAGTTCTTC
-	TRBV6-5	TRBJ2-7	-	CASSYSGSGNSYEQYF	TGTGCCAGCAGTTACTCTGGTAGCGGAAACTCCTACGAGCAGTACTTC
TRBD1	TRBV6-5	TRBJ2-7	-	CASSADRVSYEQYF	TGTGCCAGCAGCGCCGACAGGGTTAGTTACGAGCAGTACTTC